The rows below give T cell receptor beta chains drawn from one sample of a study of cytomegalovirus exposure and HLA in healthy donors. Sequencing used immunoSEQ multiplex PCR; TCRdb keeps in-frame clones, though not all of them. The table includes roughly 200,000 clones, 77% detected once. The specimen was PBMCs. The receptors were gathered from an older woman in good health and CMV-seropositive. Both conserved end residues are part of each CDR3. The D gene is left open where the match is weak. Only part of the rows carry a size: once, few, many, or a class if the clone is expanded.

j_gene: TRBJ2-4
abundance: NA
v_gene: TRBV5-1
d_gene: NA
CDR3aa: CASSFMGLAKNIQYF
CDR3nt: TGCGCCAGCAGCTTCATGGGGCTAGCCAAAAACATTCAGTACTTC

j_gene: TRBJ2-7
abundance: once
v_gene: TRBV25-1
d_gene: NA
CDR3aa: CASRETGAIKQYF
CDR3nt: TGTGCCAGCAGAGAGACTGGAGCGATCAAGCAGTACTTC

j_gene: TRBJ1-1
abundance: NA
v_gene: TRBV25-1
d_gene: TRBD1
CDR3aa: CASSGTGGVGTEAFF
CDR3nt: TGTGCCAGCAGTGGGACAGGGGGCGTCGGGACTGAAGCTTTCTTT

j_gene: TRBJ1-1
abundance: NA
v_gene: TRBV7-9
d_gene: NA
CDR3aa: CSSSSQGNTEAFF
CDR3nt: TGTTCCAGCAGCTCACAGGGGAACACTGAAGCTTTCTTT

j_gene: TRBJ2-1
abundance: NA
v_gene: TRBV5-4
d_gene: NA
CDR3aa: CASSSKGYNEQFF
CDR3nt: TGTGCCAGCAGCTCCAAGGGGTACAATGAGCAGTTCTTC

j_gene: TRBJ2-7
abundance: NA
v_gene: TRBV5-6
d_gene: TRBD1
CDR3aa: CASSYAPGQSYYEQYF
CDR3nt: TGTGCCAGCAGCTACGCCCCGGGACAGTCTTATTACGAGCAGTACTTC

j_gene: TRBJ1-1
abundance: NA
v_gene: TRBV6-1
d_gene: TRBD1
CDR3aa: CASKLTGVTNTEAFF
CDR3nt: TGTGCCAGCAAGCTAACAGGGGTAACGAACACTGAAGCTTTCTTT

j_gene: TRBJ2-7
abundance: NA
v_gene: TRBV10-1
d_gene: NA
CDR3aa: CASSDGDAFSSSYEQYF
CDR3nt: TGCGCCAGCAGTGATGGTGATGCCTTCTCAAGCTCCTACGAGCAGTACTTC

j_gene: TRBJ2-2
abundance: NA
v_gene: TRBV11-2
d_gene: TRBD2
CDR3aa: CASSPRSGGGFGGELFF
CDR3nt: TGTGCCAGCAGCCCCCGATCGGGCGGGGGTTTCGGCGGGGAGCTGTTTTTT

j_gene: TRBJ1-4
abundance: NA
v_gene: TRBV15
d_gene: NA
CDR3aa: CATSRTVNEKLFF
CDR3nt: TGTGCCACCAGCAGAACTGTCAATGAAAAACTGTTTTTT

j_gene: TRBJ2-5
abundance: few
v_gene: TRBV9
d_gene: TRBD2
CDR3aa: CASSSSGAGETQYF
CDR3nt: TGTGCCAGCAGCTCGAGCGGGGCAGGAGAGACCCAGTACTTC

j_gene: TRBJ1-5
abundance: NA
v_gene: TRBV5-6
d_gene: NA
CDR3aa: CASSWRSNQPQHF
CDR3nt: TGTGCCAGCAGCTGGAGGAGCAATCAGCCCCAGCATTTT

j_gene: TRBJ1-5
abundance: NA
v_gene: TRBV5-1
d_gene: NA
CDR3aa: CASSLAAGVGQPQHF
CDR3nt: TGCGCCAGCAGCTTGGCGGCAGGGGTTGGTCAGCCCCAGCATTTT

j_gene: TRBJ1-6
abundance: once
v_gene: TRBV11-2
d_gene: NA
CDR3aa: CASSSVRVANSPLHF
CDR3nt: TGTGCCAGCAGTTCAGTCAGGGTGGCAAATTCACCCCTCCACTTT

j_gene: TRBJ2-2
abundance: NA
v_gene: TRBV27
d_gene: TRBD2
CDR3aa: CASSFWTSAGTGELFF
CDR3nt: TGTGCCAGCAGTTTTTGGACTAGCGCGGGGACCGGGGAGCTGTTTTTT

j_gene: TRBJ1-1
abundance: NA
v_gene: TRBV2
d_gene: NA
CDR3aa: CASRRQNTEAFF
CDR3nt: TGTGCCAGCAGGAGGCAGAACACTGAAGCTTTCTTT

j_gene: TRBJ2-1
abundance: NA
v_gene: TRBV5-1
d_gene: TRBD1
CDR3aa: CASSLGGTGSYNEQFF
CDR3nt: TGCGCCAGCAGCTTGGGTGGGACAGGCTCCTACAATGAGCAGTTCTTC

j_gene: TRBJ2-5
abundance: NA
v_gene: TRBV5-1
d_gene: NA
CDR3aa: CASSLSSEFGFGSQTQYF
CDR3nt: TGCGCCAGCAGCTTGTCCTCGGAGTTCGGTTTTGGCAGCCAGACCCAGTACTTC

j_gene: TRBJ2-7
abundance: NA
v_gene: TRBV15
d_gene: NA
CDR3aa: CATSRAPASRYEQYF
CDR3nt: TGTGCCACCAGCAGAGCTCCCGCAAGCCGCTACGAGCAGTACTTC

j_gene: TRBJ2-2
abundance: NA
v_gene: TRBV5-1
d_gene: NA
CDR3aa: CASSLGVGGTGELFF
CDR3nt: TGCGCCAGCAGCTTGGGTGTCGGCGGCACCGGGGAGCTGTTTTTT

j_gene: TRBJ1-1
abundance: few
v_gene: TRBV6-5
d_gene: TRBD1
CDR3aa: CASYDRQGVTEAFF
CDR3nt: TGTGCCAGCTATGATCGACAGGGCGTCACTGAAGCTTTCTTT

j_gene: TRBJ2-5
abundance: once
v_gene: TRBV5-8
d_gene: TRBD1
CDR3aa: CASSFRGETQYF
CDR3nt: TGTGCCAGCAGCTTCAGGGGGGAGACCCAGTACTTC

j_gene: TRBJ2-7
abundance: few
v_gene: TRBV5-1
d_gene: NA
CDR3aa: CASRREAYEQYF
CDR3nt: TGCGCCAGCAGAAGGGAGGCCTACGAGCAGTACTTC

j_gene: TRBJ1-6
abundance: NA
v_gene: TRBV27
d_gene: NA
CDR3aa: CASSLGTGSPLHF
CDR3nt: TGTGCCAGCAGTTTAGGAACGGGTTCACCCCTCCACTTT

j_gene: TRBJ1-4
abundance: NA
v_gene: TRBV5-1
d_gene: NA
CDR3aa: CASSLQGGDEKLFF
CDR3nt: TGCGCCAGCAGCTTACAGGGAGGGGATGAAAAACTGTTTTTT

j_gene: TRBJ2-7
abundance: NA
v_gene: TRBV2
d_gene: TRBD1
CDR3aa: CASVIKPGQGSYEQYF
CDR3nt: TGTGCCAGCGTAATTAAGCCGGGACAGGGCTCCTACGAGCAGTACTTC

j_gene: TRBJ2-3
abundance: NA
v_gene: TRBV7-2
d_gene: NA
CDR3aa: CASSLNSHSTDTQYF
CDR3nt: TGTGCCAGCAGCTTAAATAGTCATAGCACAGATACGCAGTATTTT

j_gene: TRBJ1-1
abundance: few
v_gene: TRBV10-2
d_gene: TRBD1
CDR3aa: CASRAGQGMNTEAFF
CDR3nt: TGCGCCAGCAGGGCTGGACAGGGAATGAACACTGAAGCTTTCTTT

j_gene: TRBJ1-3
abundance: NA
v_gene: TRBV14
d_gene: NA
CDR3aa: CASSHAGSGNTIYF
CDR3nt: TGTGCCAGCAGCCACGCGGGCTCTGGAAACACCATATATTTT

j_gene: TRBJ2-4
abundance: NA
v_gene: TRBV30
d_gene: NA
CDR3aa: CAWSVGLNIQYF
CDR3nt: TGTGCCTGGAGTGTCGGTTTGAACATTCAGTACTTC

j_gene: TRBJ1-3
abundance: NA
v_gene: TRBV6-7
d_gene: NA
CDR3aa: CAIHLGDRNTIYF
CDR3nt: TGTGCCATCCATCTCGGGGATCGAAACACCATATATTTT

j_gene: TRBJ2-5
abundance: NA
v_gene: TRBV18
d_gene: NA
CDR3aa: CASSPAGPRGQYF
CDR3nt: TGTGCCAGCTCACCAGCAGGTCCCCGGGGCCAGTACTTC

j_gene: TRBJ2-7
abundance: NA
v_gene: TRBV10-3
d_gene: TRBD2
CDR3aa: CATRTSGRYEQYF
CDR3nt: TGTGCCACGAGGACTAGCGGGAGATACGAGCAGTACTTC

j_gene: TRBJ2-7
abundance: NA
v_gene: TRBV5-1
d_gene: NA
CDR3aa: CASSLGGNTYEQYF
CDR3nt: TGCGCCAGCAGCTTGGGCGGGAACACCTACGAGCAGTACTTC

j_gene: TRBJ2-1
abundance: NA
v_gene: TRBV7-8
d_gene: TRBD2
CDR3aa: CASSATVTSGTSKNEQFF
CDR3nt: TGTGCCAGCAGCGCTACCGTGACTAGCGGGACGTCGAAGAATGAGCAGTTCTTC

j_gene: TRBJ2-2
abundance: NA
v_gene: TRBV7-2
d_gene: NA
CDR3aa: CASRLSGTVNTGELFF
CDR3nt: TGTGCCAGCAGACTTTCCGGGACTGTGAACACCGGGGAGCTGTTTTTT

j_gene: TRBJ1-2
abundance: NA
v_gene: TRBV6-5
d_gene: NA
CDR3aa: CASSYSRRRGGYTF
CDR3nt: TGTGCCAGCAGTTACTCCCGCAGGAGGGGTGGCTACACCTTC

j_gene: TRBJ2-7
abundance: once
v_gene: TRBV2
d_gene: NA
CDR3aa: CASSPFYEQYF
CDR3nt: TGTGCCAGCAGCCCCTTCTACGAGCAGTACTTC

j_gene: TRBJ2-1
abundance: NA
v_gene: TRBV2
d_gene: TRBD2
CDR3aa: CASSSPPGLAGGEQFF
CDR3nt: TGTGCCAGCAGTTCTCCCCCGGGACTAGCGGGGGGGGAGCAGTTCTTC

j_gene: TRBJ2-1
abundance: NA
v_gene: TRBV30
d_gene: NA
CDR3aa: CAWTSGGGRGEQFF
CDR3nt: TGTGCCTGGACTAGCGGAGGGGGAAGGGGTGAGCAGTTCTTC

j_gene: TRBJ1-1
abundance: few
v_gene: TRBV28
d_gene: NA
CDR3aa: CASSLTENTEAFF
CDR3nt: TGTGCCAGCAGTCTCACAGAGAACACTGAAGCTTTCTTT

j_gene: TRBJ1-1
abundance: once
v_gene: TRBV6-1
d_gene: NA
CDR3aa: CASSESTANTEAFF
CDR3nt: TGTGCCAGCAGTGAATCGACAGCCAACACTGAAGCTTTCTTT

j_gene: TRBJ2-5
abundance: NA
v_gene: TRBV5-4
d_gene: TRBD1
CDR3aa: CASSLGQTGDPYQETQYF
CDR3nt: TGTGCCAGCAGCTTGGGACAAACAGGGGACCCGTACCAAGAGACCCAGTACTTC

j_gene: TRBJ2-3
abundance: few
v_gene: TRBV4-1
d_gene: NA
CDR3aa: CASSRTSTDTQYF
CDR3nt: TGCGCCAGCAGCCGGACTAGCACAGATACGCAGTATTTT

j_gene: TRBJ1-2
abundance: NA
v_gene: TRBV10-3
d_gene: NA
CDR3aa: CAANRESNYGYTF
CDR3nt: TGTGCCGCAAACAGGGAATCTAACTATGGCTACACCTTC

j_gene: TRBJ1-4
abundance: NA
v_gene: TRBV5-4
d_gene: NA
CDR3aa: CASSPDFNEKLFF
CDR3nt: TGTGCCAGCAGCCCCGACTTTAATGAAAAACTGTTTTTT

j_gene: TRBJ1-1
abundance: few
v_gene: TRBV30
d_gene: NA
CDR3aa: CAWSVHRNTEAFF
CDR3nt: TGTGCCTGGAGTGTACACCGGAACACTGAAGCTTTCTTT

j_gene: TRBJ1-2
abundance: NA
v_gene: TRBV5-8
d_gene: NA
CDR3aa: CASSLAIGGYGYTF
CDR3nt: TGTGCCAGCAGCTTGGCCATAGGGGGCTATGGCTACACCTTC

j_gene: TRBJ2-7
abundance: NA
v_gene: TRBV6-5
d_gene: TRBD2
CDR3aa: CASSYSLPSGGYEQYF
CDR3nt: TGTGCCAGCAGTTACTCCCTCCCTAGCGGGGGCTACGAGCAGTACTTC

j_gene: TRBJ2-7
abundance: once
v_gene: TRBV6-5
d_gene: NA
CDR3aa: CASSYSRRGDEQYF
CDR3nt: TGTGCCAGCAGTTACTCGAGAAGGGGCGACGAGCAGTACTTC

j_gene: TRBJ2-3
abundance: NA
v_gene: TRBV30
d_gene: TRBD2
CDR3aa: CAWSLGLASSTDTQYF
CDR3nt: TGTGCCTGGAGTCTAGGACTAGCGTCGTCGACAGATACGCAGTATTTT

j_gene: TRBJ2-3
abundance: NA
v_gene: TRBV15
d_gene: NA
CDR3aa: CATSRDLEDTQYF
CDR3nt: TGTGCCACCAGCAGAGATTTAGAAGATACGCAGTATTTT

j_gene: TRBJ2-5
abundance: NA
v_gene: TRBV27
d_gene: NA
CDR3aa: CASSSRDFQETQYF
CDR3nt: TGTGCCAGCAGTTCAAGGGACTTCCAAGAGACCCAGTACTTC

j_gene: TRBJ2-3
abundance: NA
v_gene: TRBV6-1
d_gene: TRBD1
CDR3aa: CASSRQGGGRTQYF
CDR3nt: TGTGCCAGCAGTAGACAGGGGGGGGGACGTACGCAGTATTTT

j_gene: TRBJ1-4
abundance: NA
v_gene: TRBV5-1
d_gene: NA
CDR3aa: CASSLEWRANEKLFF
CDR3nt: TGCGCCAGCAGCTTGGAGTGGCGGGCTAATGAAAAACTGTTTTTT

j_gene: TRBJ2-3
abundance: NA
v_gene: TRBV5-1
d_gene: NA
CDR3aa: CASSLTSIPDTQYF
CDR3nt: TGCGCCAGCAGCTTGACTAGCATCCCCGATACGCAGTATTTT

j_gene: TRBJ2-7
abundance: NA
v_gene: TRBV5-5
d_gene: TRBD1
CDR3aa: CASSSGTVLQQYF
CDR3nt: TGTGCCAGCAGCTCCGGGACAGTTTTACAGCAGTACTTC